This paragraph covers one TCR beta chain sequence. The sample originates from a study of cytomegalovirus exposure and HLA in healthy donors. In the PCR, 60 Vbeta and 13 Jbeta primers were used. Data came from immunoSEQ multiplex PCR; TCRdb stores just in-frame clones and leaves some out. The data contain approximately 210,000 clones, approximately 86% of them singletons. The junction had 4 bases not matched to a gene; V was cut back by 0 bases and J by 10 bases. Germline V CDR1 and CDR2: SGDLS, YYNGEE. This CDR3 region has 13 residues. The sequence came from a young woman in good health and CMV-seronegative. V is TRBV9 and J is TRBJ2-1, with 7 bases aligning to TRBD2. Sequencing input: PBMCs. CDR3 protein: CASSVEMGGEQFF. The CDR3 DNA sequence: TGTGCCAGCAGCGTAGAGATGGGGGGGGAGCAGTTCTTC.